The next 30 T cell receptor beta chains were all read from a single sample in a study of cytomegalovirus exposure and HLA in healthy donors. 60 Vbeta and 13 Jbeta primers were used in PCR. Generated by immunoSEQ multiplex PCR, the TCRdb table keeps only in-frame clones and is missing some. The table records about 130,000 clones, about 82% of them present only once. Sample: PBMCs. All receptors come from a man younger than 40 in good health.

This clone was seen a handful of times. V is TRBV7-9 and J is TRBJ1-3; D remains ambiguous. Germline CDR1 is SEHNR and CDR2 is FQNEAQ (reference sequence). The CDR3 spans 15 residues. Trimming took 7 bases from V and 0 from J, leaving 13 bases between them. The CDR3 sequence is CASTGESLSGNTIYF. Here the CDR3 DNA reads TGTGCCAGCACCGGGGAGAGCCTCTCTGGAAACACCATATATTTT.

J is TRBJ1-5 and V is TRBV30, with 10 bases matching TRBD1. V gave up 2 bases and J gave up 5 bases; unmatched junction bases: 6. Germline-derived CDR1 and CDR2 are GTSNPN and SVGIG (reference sequence). The CDR3 loop spans 15 amino acids. CDR3 loop: CAWSTGTGAYQPQHF. The CDR3 DNA sequence: TGTGCCTGGAGTACCGGGACAGGGGCGTATCAGCCCCAGCATTTT.

J is TRBJ2-5 and V is TRBV13; 8 nucleotides line up with TRBD1. This CDR3 is built from 16 residues. V was pared by 1 base and J by 2 bases, with 6 bases of the junction left unmatched. The germline V gene encodes CDR1 PRHDT and CDR2 FYEKMQ (reference sequence). CDR3 DNA: TGTGCCAGCAGCTTAGTGTGGGACAGGAAACAAGAGACCCAGTACTTC. Its protein product is CASSLVWDRKQETQYF. Together with reference TRBV13 and TRBJ2-5, the CDR3 gives the full variable domain: AAGVIQSPRHLIKEKRETATLKCYPIPRHDTVYWYQQGPGQDPQFLISFYEKMQSDKGSIPDRFSAQQFSDYHSELNMSSLELGDSALYFCASSLVWDRKQETQYFGPGTRLLVL.

The chain combines TRBV4-3 with TRBJ2-1; 8 bases are a match to TRBD2. The germline gives CDR1 LGHNA, CDR2 YSLEER. V shed 2 bases, J shed 5 bases, and the junction held 23 bases outside the gene matches. The CDR3 has 21 amino acids. For the CDR3, the DNA is TGCGCCAGCAGCCAACTCCTTCGGTACCGGGAGGGCCTCCCGATAAACAATGAGCAGTTCTTC. Encoded protein: CASSQLLRYREGLPINNEQFF.

This clone was observed a single time. The genes are TRBV7-9 and TRBJ2-2; perhaps TRBD2 as D (5 bases). The germline V and J ends were trimmed by 6 bases and 6 bases, with 14 bases remaining between them. Germline V gene sequence: CDR1 SEHNR, CDR2 FQNEAQ (reference sequence). The CDR3 runs to 14 residues. The CDR3 bases are TGTGCCAGCAGTGCCTCCGTGGAGGCCGGGGAGCTGTTTTTT. Its protein is CASSASVEAGELFF.

The chain has TRBV18 and TRBJ2-2, with 7 bases matching TRBD2. The CDR3 has 15 residues. Germline CDR1 and CDR2: KGHSH and LQKENI. Trimming cost V 0 bases and J 6 bases; bases outside gene matches: 4. In DNA form, the CDR3 reads TGTGCCAGCTCACCACCAACTAGCGTGCCCGGGGAGCTGTTTTTT. Translated: CASSPPTSVPGELFF.

This clone has a handful of counts. The gene calls are TRBV4-1 and TRBJ1-2; TRBD1 matches at 9 bases. The CDR3 is 14 amino acids. Germline CDR1 is MGHRA and CDR2 is YSYEKL. J gave up 7 bases and V 0 bases, and 3 bases lay outside the gene matches. CDR3 sequence (DNA): TGCGCCAGCAGCCAAGAAGGGACAGGGAGTGGCTACACCTTC. This gives the protein CASSQEGTGSGYTF.

V usage is TRBV5-4 and J usage is TRBJ2-5; D perhaps matches TRBD1 (7 bases). V gave up 4 bases and J gave up 3 bases, with 16 bases separating them. CDR1 is SGHNT and CDR2 is YYREEE in the germline V gene (reference sequence). There are 15 residues in the CDR3. The CDR3 DNA reads TGTGCCAGCAGCATGCGGACAGGAGGGGAAGAGACCCAGTACTTC. Translation gives CASSMRTGGEETQYF.

The genes are TRBV6-5 and TRBJ2-7; D is unresolved. Per germline, CDR1 MNHEY and CDR2 SVGAGI. V lost 9 bases and J 1 base, leaving 7 bases between the germline ends. The CDR3 is made up of 11 amino acids. CDR3 in DNA: TGTGCCAGTCAGTCATCCTACGAGCAGTACTTC. Its translation is CASQSSYEQYF.

This clone was counted a single time. This chain connects TRBV28 to TRBJ2-2; no clear D. Trimming removed 8 bases at V and 3 bases at J, with 10 bases between. In germline, CDR1 is MDHEN, CDR2 SYDVKM. CDR3 length: 13 amino acids. CDR3 in amino acids: CASGFPYTGELFF. The CDR3 bases are TGTGCCAGCGGCTTTCCTTACACCGGGGAGCTGTTTTTT.

Details on this clone: A read error may account for a junction end that differs from germline. V and J are TRBV7-7 and TRBJ1-3; no clear D. The CDR3 is 15 residues long. Germline-derived CDR1 and CDR2 are SSHAT and FNYEAQ (reference sequence). The CDR3 loop is CASSLGPGAGNTIYF. The CDR3 bases are TGTGCTAGCAGCTTAGGGCCGGGAGCTGGAAACACCATATATTTT.

For the CDR3, the DNA is TGTGCCAGCCTTGGGACTAGCGGTTCCTACGAGCAGTACTTC. Amino acids: CASLGTSGSYEQYF. The rearrangement joins TRBV7-2 to TRBJ2-7; TRBD2 agrees at 11 bases. Trimming removed 8 bases from V and 1 base from J; junction bases left unmatched: 4. Germline V gene sequence: CDR1 SGHTA, CDR2 FQGNSA. CDR3 length: 14 amino acids.

The V call is TRBV19, the J call TRBJ2-7, with 13 bases lining up with TRBD2. Germline V gives CDR1 LNHDA, CDR2 SQIVND (reference sequence). With V trimmed by 0 bases and J by 7 bases, 6 bases remained unmatched. The CDR3 runs to 16 residues. DNA of the CDR3: TGTGCCAGTAGTATAGATAATGGACTAGCGGGAGTGGAGCAGTACTTC. Translated, it gives CASSIDNGLAGVEQYF.

Turning to this clone: Other DNA sequences within the sample encode an identical CDR3. This chain connects TRBV13 to TRBJ2-7; TRBD1 aligns across 7 bases. The V gene end was trimmed by 4 bases and the J gene end by 2 bases; junction bases not matched to a gene: 8. Germline V gene data show CDR1 as PRHDT and CDR2 as FYEKMQ (reference sequence). The CDR3 has 15 residues. For the CDR3, the DNA is TGTGCCAGCAGCTCGAACAGGGGAACTCCCTACGAGCAGTACTTC. It yields the protein CASSSNRGTPYEQYF.

The DNA of the CDR3 is TGTGCCAGCAGTGATGGGGGGGAAATGCGCTACAATGAGCAGTTCTTC. This encodes CASSDGGEMRYNEQFF. V and J are TRBV6-1 and TRBJ2-1; 7 positions match TRBD2. The CDR3 is made up of 16 amino acids. The germline CDR1 and CDR2 sequences are MNHNS and SASEGT. V lost 3 bases and J lost 3; bases outside the gene matches: 8.

This sequence joins TRBV1 and TRBJ2-5; the table gives TRBD2 as D, unverified against the DNA. TRBV1 represents a pseudogene. The CDR3 consists of 14 residues. CDR3 nucleotide sequence: TGCACCAGCAGCCAACTAGCGCCCCAAGAGACCCAGTACTTC. It encodes CTSSQLAPQETQYF.

The chain combines TRBV25-1 with TRBJ2-1; the match to TRBD1 covers 8 bases. J lost 8 bases, V lost 5 bases, and 5 bases had no gene match. The CDR3 covers 13 residues. From germline, CDR1 is MGHDK and CDR2 SYGVNS. For the CDR3, the DNA is TGTGCCAGCAGTAGGGCAGGGGGCGATGAGCAGTTCTTC. Its translation: CASSRAGGDEQFF.

The chain couples TRBV30 to TRBJ2-2; no definite D call. The CDR3 consists of 15 residues. V lost 0 bases, J lost 3 bases, and 11 bases lay in between. Germline values: CDR1 GTSNPN, CDR2 SVGIG (reference sequence). CDR3 nucleotide sequence: TGTGCCTGGAGTGTACGGGTGGCCTACACCGGGGAGCTGTTTTTT. It is translated as CAWSVRVAYTGELFF.

The chain links TRBV7-6 to TRBJ2-2, with a tentative D call TRBD2 (5 bases). The V and J ends lost 2 bases and 6 bases respectively, with 10 bases between them. CDR3 length equals 14 residues. Germline loops: CDR1 SGHVS, CDR2 FNYEAQ. The DNA of the CDR3 is TGTGCCAGCAGCTTACCGGGGAGCCCCGGGGAGCTGTTTTTT. It codes for CASSLPGSPGELFF.

The chain recombines TRBV19 with TRBJ1-1; 8 nucleotides align to TRBD1. Germline V CDR1 and CDR2: LNHDA, SQIVND (reference sequence). The CDR3 loop spans 15 amino acids. With V trimmed by 6 bases and J by 3 bases, 9 bases remained unmatched. In DNA, the CDR3 is TGTGCCAGTAGCACCCCCAGGGGGCAATACACTGAAGCTTTCTTT. Amino acid sequence: CASSTPRGQYTEAFF.

Here the CDR3 DNA reads TGTGCCAGCAGTCGCGGGGACAGATTGAACACTGAAGCTTTCTTT. Protein sequence: CASSRGDRLNTEAFF. This chain connects TRBV6-5 to TRBJ1-1; 7 nucleotides match TRBD1. V was clipped by 5 bases and J by 0 bases; unmatched bases: 6. Per the germline V gene, CDR1 is MNHEY and CDR2 is SVGAGI. There are 15 residues in the CDR3.

The rearrangement uses TRBV30 and TRBJ1-6, with D possibly TRBD1 on 5 matching bases. CDR3 size: 11 residues. V was shortened by 6 bases and J by 16 bases, with 16 bases between the two germline ends. Germline V lookup: CDR1 GTSNPN, CDR2 SVGIG (reference sequence). CDR3 sequence: CACPGPSRLHF. The CDR3 coding sequence is TGTGCCTGCCCAGGGCCCAGTAGGCTCCACTTT.

This sequence joins TRBV5-4 and TRBJ2-7; tentatively, D is TRBD1 (6 bases). The CDR3 covers 14 residues. Per the germline V gene, CDR1 is SGHNT and CDR2 is YYREEE (reference sequence). Trimming pared 3 bases from V and 0 bases from J, leaving 10 bases between. CDR3 residues: CASSSVDSSYEQYF. For the CDR3, the DNA is TGTGCCAGCAGCTCCGTGGACAGCTCCTACGAGCAGTACTTC. Filled out from reference TRBV5-4 and TRBJ2-7, the complete variable domain reads ETGVTQSPTHLIKTRGQQVTLRCSSQSGHNTVSWYQQALGQGPQFIFQYYREEENGRGNFPPRFSGLQFPNYSSELNVNALELDDSALYLCASSSVDSSYEQYFGPGTRLTVT.

The chain is built from TRBV27 and TRBJ1-5; 7 bases fit TRBD1. The ends lost 5 bases at V and 1 base at J; junction bases unmatched: 5. Germline-derived CDR1 and CDR2 are MNHEY and SMNVEV (reference sequence). The CDR3 is made up of 15 amino acids. The CDR3 reads CASSRDSTSNQPQHF. As DNA, the CDR3 is TGTGCCAGCAGTAGGGACAGCACGAGCAATCAGCCCCAGCATTTT.

The chain uses TRBV7-2 and TRBJ1-3, with D possibly being TRBD1 (5 bases). The CDR3 is 16 residues long. V gave up 5 bases and J gave up 1 base, with 15 bases separating them. Germline lookup yields CDR1 SGHTA and CDR2 FQGNSA. This chain's CDR3 is CASSQSQGASGNTIYF. The CDR3 nucleotides are TGTGCCAGCAGCCAGTCGCAGGGCGCGTCTGGAAACACCATATATTTT.

The V and J genes are TRBV28 and TRBJ1-2, with D uncertain. CDR1 is MDHEN and CDR2 is SYDVKM in the germline V gene. The CDR3 spans 11 residues. V shed 8 bases and J shed 6 bases, with 10 bases lying between them. CDR3 coding DNA: TGTGCCAGCTCAGGTTCCCATGGCTACACCTTC. It is translated as CASSGSHGYTF.

This rearrangement joins TRBV29-1 to TRBJ2-1; 9 positions agree with TRBD2. Germline V CDR1 and CDR2: SQVTM, ANQGSEA. The length of the CDR3 is 16 residues. V lost 2 bases, J lost 7 bases, and 12 bases stayed unmatched. CDR3 protein: CSVETPGLASRNEQFF. The CDR3 coding sequence is TGCAGCGTTGAAACGCCGGGACTAGCCTCTCGGAATGAGCAGTTCTTC.

The genes are TRBV6-5 and TRBJ2-5; possible D gene TRBD1, 6 bases. Trimming removed 7 bases at V and 5 bases at J, with 14 bases between. CDR3 length: 13 residues. From germline, CDR1 is MNHEY and CDR2 SVGAGI. CDR3 sequence (DNA): TGTGCCAGCAATAGGGGGACGTCGGAGACCCAGTACTTC. Protein product: CASNRGTSETQYF.

The gene calls are TRBV9 and TRBJ2-3; 10 bases fit TRBD2. Germline trimming cut 1 base from V and 0 bases from J; bases unmatched to any gene: 2. Looked up from germline, CDR1 is SGDLS and CDR2 is YYNGEE. This CDR3 contains 16 residues. The CDR3 sequence: CASSVTSGISTDTQYF. The CDR3 DNA reads TGTGCCAGCAGCGTAACTAGCGGGATTAGCACAGATACGCAGTATTTT.

This clone turned up a few times. The chain recombines TRBV5-1 with TRBJ2-1; maybe TRBD1 (6 bases). This CDR3 has 16 amino acids. The germline gives CDR1 SGHRS, CDR2 YFSETQ. With 4 bases removed from V and 3 bases from J, the gap between germline ends came to 17 bases. The CDR3 DNA reads as TGCGCCAGCAGCAACTGGGCAAGGGGGTACTACAATGAGCAGTTCTTC. Residues: CASSNWARGYYNEQFF.